This passage covers 21 T cell receptor beta chains from one sample sequenced in a study of blood T cell repertoires in COVID-19. Method: immunoSEQ multiplex PCR; TCRdb's copy keeps in-frame clones and lacks some. The table has over 100,000 clones, over 75% seen once. What was sequenced was peripheral blood. The receptors originated from a woman between 50 and 59 years old with acute or convalescent COVID-19.

The chain couples TRBV5-6 to TRBJ2-1, with 9 bases aligning to TRBD1. Germline assignment: CDR1 SGHDT and CDR2 YYEEEE. V lost 1 base to trimming and J lost 6 bases; unmatched junction nucleotides: 5. This CDR3 spans 15 amino acids. This CDR3 reads CASSLMGTGSNEQFF. The DNA for the CDR3 is TGTGCCAGCAGCTTGATGGGGACAGGGAGCAATGAGCAGTTCTTC. The full variable domain, rest sourced from reference TRBV5-6 and TRBJ2-1, is DAGVTQSPTHLIKTRGQQVTLRCSPKSGHDTVSWYQQALGQGPQFIFQYYEEEERQRGNFPDRFSGHQFPNYSSELNVNALLLGDSALYLCASSLMGTGSNEQFFGPGTRLTVL.

The chain is built from TRBV2 and TRBJ2-5; 7 bases line up with TRBD2. This CDR3 region has 15 residues. The junction had 12 bases not matched to a gene; V was cut back by 6 bases and J by 5 bases. Germline V CDR1 and CDR2: SNHLY, FYNNEI. The CDR3 region has the DNA TGTGCCAGCAGACAAGCGGGGTCCCCCGGGGAGACCCAGTACTTC. Amino acids: CASRQAGSPGETQYF.

The chain combines TRBV5-1 with TRBJ1-1; 7 bases fit TRBD1. After removal of 3 bases from V and 2 bases from J, the junction contained 7 bases not matched to a gene. The length of the CDR3 is 15 residues. Germline lookup yields CDR1 SGHRS and CDR2 YFSETQ. The CDR3 loop is CASSSLGQRNTEAFF. The CDR3 DNA follows: TGCGCCAGCAGCTCACTGGGACAGAGAAACACTGAAGCTTTCTTT. The full variable domain, its missing parts supplied by reference TRBV5-1 and TRBJ1-1, is KAGVTQTPRYLIKTRGQQVTLSCSPISGHRSVSWYQQTPGQGLQFLFEYFSETQRNKGNFPGRFSGRQFSNSRSEMNVSTLELGDSALYLCASSSLGQRNTEAFFGQGTRLTVV.

The rearrangement joins TRBV5-5 to TRBJ1-2; unclear D gene. Trimming removed 4 bases at V and 8 bases at J, with 15 bases between. The germline gives CDR1 SGHKS, CDR2 YYEKEE (reference sequence). This CDR3 spans 13 amino acids. The CDR3 nucleotides read TGTGCCAGCAGCCAGACACCCTCGGGGGGCTACACCTTC. Its protein is CASSQTPSGGYTF. The full variable domain, completed using reference TRBV5-5 and TRBJ1-2, is DAGVTQSPTHLIKTRGQQVTLRCSPISGHKSVSWYQQVLGQGPQFIFQYYEKEERGRGNFPDRFSARQFPNYSSELNVNALLLGDSALYLCASSQTPSGGYTFGSGTRLTVV.

This rearrangement joins TRBV27 to TRBJ1-1; D is unclear. V gave up 6 bases and J gave up 1 base, with 18 bases separating them. The CDR3 consists of 16 residues. Germline-derived CDR1 and CDR2 are MNHEY and SMNVEV (reference sequence). The CDR3 loop reads CASSSLGALQNTEAFF. Here the CDR3 DNA reads TGTGCCAGCAGCTCCCTCGGAGCTTTACAGAACACTGAAGCTTTCTTT.

This chain uses TRBV7-3 with TRBJ1-1; D is perhaps TRBD1 (6 bases). The CDR3 covers 13 residues. Germline values: CDR1 SGHTA, CDR2 FQGTGA. Trimming shortened V by 2 bases and J by 10 bases, and 14 bases separated the two germline ends. DNA of the CDR3: TGTGCCAGCAGCTTACAACAGGGAGCTGCAGCTTTCTTT. Protein sequence: CASSLQQGAAAFF.

This chain connects TRBV3-1 (or the pseudogene TRBV3-2) to TRBJ1-1; D possibly corresponds to TRBD1 (6 bases). Germline assignment: CDR1 LGHDT and CDR2 YNNKEL (reference sequence). The V gene lost 1 base and the J gene lost 1 base, with 7 bases spanning the gap. CDR3 length: 14 residues. The CDR3 nucleotides read TGTGCCAGCAGCCAAGGACAGGAGAACACTGAAGCTTTCTTT. It yields the protein CASSQGQENTEAFF.

The chain combines TRBV7-8 with TRBJ1-2, with 7 bases identical to TRBD1. V lost 1 base and J lost 10; bases outside the gene matches: 9. Germline lookup yields CDR1 SGHVS and CDR2 FQNEAQ. CDR3 length: 14 residues. The CDR3 is CASSLEVDRINYTF. The CDR3 nucleotides read TGTGCCAGCAGCTTAGAGGTGGACAGGATCAACTACACCTTC.

The genes are TRBV5-1 and TRBJ1-1; 9 bases align to TRBD1. CDR3 length: 15 amino acids. The V segment lost 6 bases and the J segment 5 bases; nucleotides outside the gene matches: 11. The germline gives CDR1 SGHRS, CDR2 YFSETQ. CDR3 sequence reads: CASTPGQGGWTEAFF. The CDR3 region has the DNA TGCGCCAGCACCCCGGGACAGGGAGGTTGGACTGAAGCTTTCTTT.

This chain connects TRBV2 to TRBJ1-3; possible D gene TRBD1, 5 bases. The V gene's germline CDR1 is SNHLY and CDR2 FYNNEI. This CDR3 has 15 residues. V lost 5 bases and J 4 bases, leaving 15 bases between the germline ends. CDR3 in amino acids: CASSPPAGSGNTIYF. The DNA of the CDR3 is TGTGCCAGCAGTCCGCCTGCAGGGTCCGGAAACACCATATATTTT.

This chain links TRBV11-2 with TRBJ2-3, with TRBD2 identical over 16 bases. The germline gives CDR1 SGHAT, CDR2 FQNNGV. The J segment lost 3 bases and the V segment lost 5 bases, leaving 8 bases of the junction unmatched. The CDR3 length is 18 residues. The CDR3 bases are TGTGCCAGCAGCCCGCCGGGACTAGCGGGGGGGCTGACAGATACGCAGTATTTT. The encoded protein is CASSPPGLAGGLTDTQYF.

There are a few counts of this clone. V gene TRBV28 combines with J gene TRBJ1-5; D is unresolved. Germline loops: CDR1 MDHEN, CDR2 SYDVKM. With 3 bases removed from V and 5 bases from J, the gap between germline ends came to 11 bases. This CDR3 comprises 14 residues. The CDR3 here is CASSFRIRDQPQHF. The DNA for the CDR3 is TGTGCCAGCAGTTTTCGAATTAGAGATCAGCCCCAGCATTTT.

The V gene is TRBV5-4, the J gene TRBJ2-3; TRBD1 is a possible D gene (5 bases). The CDR3 covers 15 residues. V lost 2 bases and J 1 base, leaving 11 bases between the germline ends. The germline CDR1 and CDR2 sequences are SGHNT and YYREEE (reference sequence). This CDR3 is CASSFHLGGTDTQYF. The CDR3 DNA follows: TGTGCCAGCAGCTTCCACCTAGGGGGCACAGATACGCAGTATTTT.

This chain uses TRBV6-5 with TRBJ2-1, with 8 bases matching TRBD1. The V and J ends lost 7 bases and 3 bases, in that order; junction bases with no gene match: 5. From germline, CDR1 is MNHEY and CDR2 SVGAGI. The CDR3 extends over 14 amino acids. The DNA of the CDR3 is TGTGCCAGCAAGAGGGACAGGAGCTACAATGAGCAGTTCTTC. This codes for CASKRDRSYNEQFF.

The chain recombines TRBV5-1 with TRBJ2-3; D is unclear. V gave up 7 bases and J gave up 2 bases, with 20 bases separating them. CDR1 and CDR2 from the germline V gene are SGHRS and YFSETQ. The CDR3 has 16 amino acids. The CDR3 region is CASRPGWAGNTDTQYF. CDR3 bases: TGCGCCAGCCGGCCCGGTTGGGCTGGAAACACAGATACGCAGTATTTT.

The gene calls are TRBV7-2 and TRBJ1-5; D is ambiguous. Trimming cost V 1 base and J 5 bases, with 6 bases left between them. The CDR3 is 13 amino acids. Germline-derived CDR1 and CDR2 are SGHTA and FQGNSA. The CDR3 coding sequence is TGTGCCAGCAGCTTAGGAACAGATCAGCCCCAGCATTTT. Its protein product is CASSLGTDQPQHF.

This clone was seen more than once but under ten times. The chain couples TRBV6-6 to TRBJ1-3, with unresolved D. The CDR3 sequence is 16 residues long. The germline gives CDR1 MNHNY, CDR2 SVGAGI (reference sequence). The V and J ends lost 7 bases and 2 bases respectively, with 18 bases between them. CDR3 loop: CASTSSVGYPGNTIYF. CDR3 bases: TGTGCCAGCACCTCCTCGGTCGGGTATCCTGGAAACACCATATATTTT.

The J gene is TRBJ1-2, the V gene TRBV6-6; D may be TRBD1 (6 bases). The CDR3 runs 15 residues. Germline V lookup: CDR1 MNHNY, CDR2 SVGAGI (reference sequence). Trimming stripped 5 bases from V and 4 bases from J, with 17 bases between. CDR3 sequence: CASSAGTNGLYGYTF. CDR3 DNA: TGTGCCAGCAGTGCCGGGACAAACGGGCTCTATGGCTACACCTTC.

The chain couples TRBV19 to TRBJ2-3, with TRBD1 identical over 10 bases. The J segment lost 3 bases and the V segment lost 7 bases, leaving 16 bases of the junction unmatched. Germline-derived CDR1 and CDR2 are LNHDA and SQIVND (reference sequence). CDR3 length: 18 residues. CDR3 DNA: TGTGCCAGTAAGCCCGGTTTAGGACAGGGGGTGCTTACAGATACGCAGTATTTT. Translation gives CASKPGLGQGVLTDTQYF.

V and J are TRBV10-3 and TRBJ1-1, with 10 bases fitting TRBD1. Germline CDR1 ENHRY, CDR2 SYGVKD. This CDR3 is built from 12 residues. Unmatched junction bases numbered 7, after V lost 7 bases and J lost 11 bases. CDR3 nucleotides: TGTGCCATCACCGACGTGGGACAGGGGGCTTTCTTT. Protein product: CAITDVGQGAFF.

The chain combines TRBV3-1 (or the pseudogene TRBV3-2) with TRBJ1-6; TRBD1 aligns across 7 bases. Germline CDR1 LGHDT, CDR2 YNNKEL (reference sequence). J was trimmed by 11 bases and V by 1 base; bases with no gene match: 5. This CDR3 has 14 residues. CDR3: CASSQGLTGTPLHF. CDR3 DNA: TGTGCCAGCAGCCAAGGACTGACAGGGACACCCCTCCACTTT.